The sequence of this TCR beta chain was determined in a study of OX40 agonist ivuxolimab in advanced cancers. Study-wide context: Partial responses occurred in Three dose-escalation patients, one with hepatocellular carcinoma and two with cutaneous melanoma.

The CDR3 consists of 15 residues. V gave up 3 bases and J gave up 2 bases, with 12 bases separating them. Germline lookup yields CDR1 ENHRY and CDR2 SYGVKD. The sampling schedule covered blood at baseline, cycle 4 day 1, and cycle 7 day 1. Study-level results: At 0.1 to 3.0 mg/kg and by week 6, CD4+ and CD8+ T cells in the blood had expanded clonally.

TCRdb's copy holds only in-frame clones and misses some; the assay was immunoSEQ multiplex PCR. The profile shows fewer than 70,000 clones, more than 70% of them singletons. As concerns this clone: Its antigen is not identified.

This receptor was obtained from an adult with an advanced solid tumor such as melanoma, head and neck, liver or kidney cancer. This sample comprised CD4+ or CD8+ T cells sorted from blood, obtained in a trial of the OX40 agonist ivuxolimab. The V gene is TRBV10-3, the J gene TRBJ2-3, with unresolved D. This CDR3 is CAISEKPANTDTQYF. The CDR3 DNA sequence: TGTGCCATCAGTGAAAAACCGGCAAACACAGATACGCAGTATTTT.